The next 4 T cell receptor beta chains were all read from a single sample in a study of T cell responses to AZD1222 COVID-19 vaccine. Libraries were prepared by immunoSEQ multiplex PCR; TCRdb keeps only in-frame clonotypes and omits some of them. The table has 150,000 to 200,000 clones, about 90% seen once. Sequencing used peripheral blood, obtained on day 0 of AZD1222 vaccination. These receptors all stem from an adult in good health.

V and J are TRBV7-2 and TRBJ1-1, with 9 bases lining up with TRBD1. V shed 5 bases, J shed 5 bases, and the junction held 9 bases outside the gene matches. Germline CDR1 SGHTA, CDR2 FQGNSA. CDR3 length equals 15 residues. The CDR3 bases are TGTGCCAGCAGCGGATGGACAGGGGCAAAGACTGAAGCTTTCTTT. This gives the protein CASSGWTGAKTEAFF. Drawing the rest from reference TRBV7-2 and TRBJ1-1, the complete variable domain is GAGVSQSPSNKVTEKGKDVELRCDPISGHTALYWYRQSLGQGLEFLIYFQGNSAPDKSGLPSDRFSAERTGGSVSTLTIQRTQQEDSAVYLCASSGWTGAKTEAFFGQGTRLTVV.

The rearrangement links TRBV7-9 to TRBJ2-5; D is ambiguous. CDR3 length: 13 residues. In germline, CDR1 is SEHNR, CDR2 FQNEAQ (reference sequence). V gave up 5 bases and J gave up 2 bases, with 9 bases separating them. CDR3 region: CASSPRGQETQYF. As DNA, the CDR3 is TGTGCCAGCAGCCCCCGAGGTCAAGAGACCCAGTACTTC.

V gene TRBV7-9 combines with J gene TRBJ1-5, with D hard to call. CDR1 and CDR2 from the germline V gene are SEHNR and FQNEAQ (reference sequence). Trimming took 0 bases from V and 6 from J, leaving 12 bases between them. The CDR3 is 15 residues long. As DNA, the CDR3 is TGTGCCAGCAGCTTAGCAGGGCGGTTCAGTCAGCCCCAGCATTTT. Protein: CASSLAGRFSQPQHF.

The V gene is TRBV10-2, the J gene TRBJ2-3; 7 bases agree with TRBD2. The ends lost 8 bases at V and 8 bases at J; junction bases unmatched: 10. This CDR3 region has 13 residues. Germline V CDR1 and CDR2: WSHSY, SAAADI. The CDR3 reads CASAAIPGGTQYF. The CDR3 nucleotides read TGCGCCAGCGCGGCCATTCCGGGGGGTACGCAGTATTTT.